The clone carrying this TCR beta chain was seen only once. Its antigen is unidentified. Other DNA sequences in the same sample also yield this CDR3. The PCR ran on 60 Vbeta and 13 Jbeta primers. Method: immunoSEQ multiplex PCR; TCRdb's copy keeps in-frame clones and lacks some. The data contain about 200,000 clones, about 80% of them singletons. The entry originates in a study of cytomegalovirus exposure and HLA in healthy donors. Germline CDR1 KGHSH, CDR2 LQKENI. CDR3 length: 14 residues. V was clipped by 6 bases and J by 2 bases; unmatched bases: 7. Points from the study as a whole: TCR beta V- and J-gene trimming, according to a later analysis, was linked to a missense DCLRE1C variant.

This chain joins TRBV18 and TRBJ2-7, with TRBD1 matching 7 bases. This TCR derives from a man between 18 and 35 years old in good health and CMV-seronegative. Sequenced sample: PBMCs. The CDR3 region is CASSPPGQPYEQYF. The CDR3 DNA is TGTGCCAGCTCGCCCCCGGGACAGCCCTACGAGCAGTACTTC.